This T cell receptor (beta chain) was obtained from a study of OX40 agonist ivuxolimab in advanced cancers. Study as a whole: Ivuxolimab is an agonistic anti-OX40 (CD134) antibody, and patients were treated with it. Of the patients, three showed partial responses, one with hepatocellular carcinoma and two with cutaneous melanoma.

Study-level findings and limits: In general, CD8+ T cells held more expanded clones than CD4+ did, on average.

Regarding this clone: Its specificity is not known.

Data came from immunoSEQ multiplex PCR; TCRdb stores just in-frame clones and leaves some out. There are around 20,000 clones in the sample; roughly four fifths occur only once, and around 3.3% lies in the top ten. The CDR3 totals 14 residues. With 9 bases removed from V and 0 bases from J, the gap between germline ends came to 9 bases. Germline assignment: CDR1 LNHDA and CDR2 SQIVND (reference sequence). The sequenced sample was CD4+ or CD8+ T cells sorted from blood, obtained in a trial of the OX40 agonist ivuxolimab. The chain combines TRBV19 with TRBJ2-6, with D unresolved. The receptor comes from an adult with an advanced solid tumor such as melanoma, head and neck, liver or kidney cancer. The CDR3 spells CARGGRSGANVLTF. The CDR3 nucleotides are TGTGCCAGGGGTGGGCGCTCTGGGGCCAACGTCCTGACTTTC.